This passage covers 12 T cell receptor beta chains from one sample sequenced in a study of T-cell reconstitution after alpha-beta-depleted transplantation in children. Preparing the TCRbeta library involved the use of unique molecular identifiers. TCRdb processed the PCR reads anew with MiXCR; each CDR3 protein has one entry. The sample contains roughly 500,000 distinct CDR3 sequences, around a third of which appear only once. Sample: PBMCs from the stem cell graft donor, taken from the stem cell graft. The receptors stem from a human donor who donated a stem cell graft to a child with aplastic anemia.

This sequence joins TRBV20-1 and TRBJ2-3; 14 nucleotides line up with TRBD2. The V segment lost 5 bases and the J segment 5 bases; nucleotides outside the gene matches: 6. This CDR3 spans 15 amino acids. Germline lookup yields CDR1 DFQATT and CDR2 SNEGSKA (reference sequence). CDR3 amino acids: CSAAGTSGRKDTQYF. The DNA for the CDR3 is TGCAGTGCTGCCGGGACTAGCGGGAGAAAAGATACGCAGTATTTT.

The chain couples TRBV4-3 to TRBJ2-2; 7 nucleotides align to TRBD1. Trimming took 5 bases from V and 5 from J; bases not matched to a gene: 8. CDR1 LGHNA and CDR2 YSLEER come from the germline V gene. CDR3 length: 15 residues. The CDR3 bases are TGCGCCAGCAGCTACAGGGGTGGTTCAACCGGGGAGCTGTTTTTT. Protein sequence: CASSYRGGSTGELFF.

The chain carries TRBV5-1 and TRBJ2-1; D is unclear. CDR1 is SGHRS, CDR2 YFSETQ, per germline. This CDR3 spans 14 amino acids. Trimming stripped 0 bases from V and 0 bases from J, with 4 bases between. For the CDR3, the DNA is TGCGCCAGCAGCTTGGACGACTCCTACAATGAGCAGTTCTTC. This encodes CASSLDDSYNEQFF.

This clonotype was detected only a few times. This sequence joins TRBV20-1 and TRBJ2-6; 11 positions match TRBD2. V lost 1 base and J lost 2; bases outside the gene matches: 7. Germline V gives CDR1 DFQATT, CDR2 SNEGSKA (reference sequence). This CDR3 has 18 residues. CDR3 sequence reads: CSARALAGDTPGANVLTF. The DNA of the CDR3 is TGCAGTGCTAGAGCACTAGCGGGGGACACCCCTGGGGCCAACGTCCTGACTTTC.

The V gene is TRBV14, the J gene TRBJ2-5; D gene uncertain. The CDR3 consists of 13 residues. The V gene lost 4 bases and the J gene lost 2 bases, with 8 bases spanning the gap. The germline CDR1 and CDR2 sequences are SGHDN and FVKESK. The CDR3 nucleotides read TGTGCCAGCAGCCCTTTTGAGCAAGAGACCCAGTACTTC. Translation: CASSPFEQETQYF.

This clonotype was picked up a small number of times. The chain joins TRBV12-3 or TRBV12-4 to TRBJ2-1; TRBD2 matches 9 bases. This CDR3 spans 15 amino acids. J gave up 3 bases and V 6 bases, and 6 bases lay outside the gene matches. This chain's CDR3 is CASSPGTSFYNEQFF. Here the CDR3 DNA reads TGTGCCAGCAGCCCCGGGACTAGCTTCTACAATGAGCAGTTCTTC.

J is TRBJ2-1 and V is TRBV5-1, with 8 positions matching TRBD2. V shed 3 bases, J shed 7 bases, and the junction held 9 bases outside the gene matches. This CDR3 comprises 15 residues. Germline V CDR1 and CDR2: SGHRS, YFSETQ. DNA for the CDR3: TGCGCCAGCAGCTACACAGCGGGAGTGGGAAATGAGCAGTTCTTC. The encoded protein is CASSYTAGVGNEQFF.

The rearrangement links TRBV5-1 to TRBJ2-2, with TRBD2 identical over 9 bases. Germline V gene sequence: CDR1 SGHRS, CDR2 YFSETQ. This CDR3 has 16 amino acids. V lost 3 bases and J lost 0; bases outside the gene matches: 3. The CDR3 nucleotides are TGCGCCAGCAGCTACCTAGCGGGGTCGAACACCGGGGAGCTGTTTTTT. Its translation is CASSYLAGSNTGELFF. Full variable domain (missing parts from reference TRBV5-1 and TRBJ2-2): KAGVTQTPRYLIKTRGQQVTLSCSPISGHRSVSWYQQTPGQGLQFLFEYFSETQRNKGNFPGRFSGRQFSNSRSEMNVSTLELGDSALYLCASSYLAGSNTGELFFGEGSRLTVL.

This chain uses TRBV7-6 with TRBJ2-2; 10 nucleotides agree with TRBD1. CDR3 length: 16 residues. Germline V gene data show CDR1 as SGHVS and CDR2 as FNYEAQ. Losses at the gene ends were 1 base for V and 6 bases for J; bases not matched to a gene: 5. CDR3 coding DNA: TGTGCCAGCAGCTTAGTCCGGGACAGGGGCTCCGGGGAGCTGTTTTTT. Translated, it gives CASSLVRDRGSGELFF.

The chain employs TRBV10-3 and TRBJ2-5, with 7 bases aligning to TRBD2. Germline V CDR1 and CDR2: ENHRY, SYGVKD. V gave up 0 bases and J gave up 2 bases; unmatched junction bases: 6. The CDR3 is made up of 16 amino acids. The CDR3 nucleotides are TGTGCCATCAGTGAGTCGAGGTTTAGCGGGCAAGAGACCCAGTACTTC. Protein product: CAISESRFSGQETQYF.

The chain combines TRBV5-6 with TRBJ1-1; perhaps TRBD1 as D (6 bases). V was clipped by 4 bases and J by 4 bases, with 14 bases between them. Germline CDR1 reads SGHDT; CDR2 reads YYEEEE. The CDR3 is made up of 14 amino acids. The CDR3: CASSRPEGGTEAFF. The CDR3 nucleotides read TGTGCCAGCAGCCGACCTGAGGGGGGCACTGAAGCTTTCTTT.

The CDR3 nucleotides read TGTGCCAGCAGCCCCGGGACAGAGAACTATGGCTACACCTTC. Protein: CASSPGTENYGYTF. This rearrangement joins TRBV3-1 to TRBJ1-2; 7 positions agree with TRBD1. Unmatched junction bases numbered 4, after V lost 4 bases and J lost 2 bases. CDR1 and CDR2 (germline): LGHDT, YNNKEL (reference sequence). There are 14 residues in the CDR3. Using reference TRBV3-1 and TRBJ1-2 for the parts outside the CDR3, the full variable domain is DTAVSQTPKYLVTQMGNDKSIKCEQNLGHDTMYWYKQDSKKFLKIMFSYNNKELIINETVPNRFSPKSPDKAHLNLHINSLELGDSAVYFCASSPGTENYGYTFGSGTRLTVV.